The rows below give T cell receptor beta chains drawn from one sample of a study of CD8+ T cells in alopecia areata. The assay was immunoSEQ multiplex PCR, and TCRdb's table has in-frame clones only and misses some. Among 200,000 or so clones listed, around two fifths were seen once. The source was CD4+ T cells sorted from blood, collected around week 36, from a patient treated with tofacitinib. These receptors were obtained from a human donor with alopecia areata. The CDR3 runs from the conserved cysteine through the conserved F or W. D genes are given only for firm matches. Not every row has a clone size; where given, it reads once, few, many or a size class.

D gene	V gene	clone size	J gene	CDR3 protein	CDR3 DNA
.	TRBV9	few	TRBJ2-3	CASSPSLGESDTQYF	TGTGCCAGCAGCCCGTCTCTGGGGGAGTCGGATACGCAGTATTTT
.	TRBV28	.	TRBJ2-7	CASRGTGFYEQYF	TGTGCCAGCAGGGGAACAGGTTTCTACGAGCAGTACTTC
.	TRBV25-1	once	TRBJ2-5	CASSRLDSIKETQYF	TGTGCCAGCAGTAGACTCGACAGCATTAAAGAGACCCAGTACTTC
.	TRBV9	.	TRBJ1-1	CASSAGSNTEAFF	TGTGCCAGCAGCGCCGGATCGAACACTGAAGCTTTCTTT
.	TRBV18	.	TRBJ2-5	CASSPTAGQETQYF	TGTGCCAGCTCACCTACCGCCGGACAAGAGACCCAGTACTTC
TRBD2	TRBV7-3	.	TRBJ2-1	CASSSGSGYNEQFF	TGTGCCAGCAGCTCGGGTAGCGGGTACAATGAGCAGTTCTTC
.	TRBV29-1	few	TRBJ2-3	CSVEIGAGRTDTQYF	TGCAGCGTTGAAATTGGGGCGGGACGCACAGATACGCAGTATTTT
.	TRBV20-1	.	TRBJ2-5	CSATDEETQYF	TGCAGTGCTACCGACGAAGAGACCCAGTACTTC
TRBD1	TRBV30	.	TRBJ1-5	CAWGDSFDGNQPQHF	TGTGCCTGGGGGGACAGTTTTGATGGCAATCAGCCCCAGCATTTT
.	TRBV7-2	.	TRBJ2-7	CASSLMGGGAYEQYF	TGTGCCAGCAGCCTAATGGGTGGTGGGGCCTACGAGCAGTACTTC
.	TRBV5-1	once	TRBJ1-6	CASSLDLRDNSPLHF	TGCGCCAGCAGCTTGGACCTTCGAGATAATTCACCCCTCCACTTT
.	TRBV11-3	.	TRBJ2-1	CASSFQPGGEQFF	TGTGCCAGCAGCTTTCAACCCGGAGGTGAGCAGTTCTTC
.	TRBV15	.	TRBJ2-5	CATTIGVERETQYF	TGTGCCACCACCATTGGGGTGGAGCGGGAGACCCAGTACTTC
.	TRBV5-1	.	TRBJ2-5	CASSYEGAQETQYF	TGCGCCAGCAGTTACGAGGGTGCCCAAGAGACCCAGTACTTC
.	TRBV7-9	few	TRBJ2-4	CASSLGTLAKNIQYF	TGTGCCAGCAGCTTAGGGACACTAGCCAAAAACATTCAGTACTTC
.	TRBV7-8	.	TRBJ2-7	CASSRHQDYEQYF	TGTGCCAGCAGTCGCCACCAAGACTACGAGCAGTACTTC
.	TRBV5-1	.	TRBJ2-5	CASSLVTGLETQYF	TGCGCCAGCAGCTTGGTCACGGGGTTAGAGACCCAGTACTTC
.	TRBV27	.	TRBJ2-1	CASTLYDEQFF	TGTGCCAGCACCCTATACGATGAGCAGTTCTTC
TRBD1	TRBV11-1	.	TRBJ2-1	CASSNRGNEQFF	TGTGCCAGCAGCAACAGGGGGAATGAGCAGTTCTTC
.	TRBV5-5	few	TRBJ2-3	CASSLDPGRWSSTDTQYF	TGTGCCAGCAGCCTCGATCCCGGACGGTGGTCTAGCACAGATACGCAGTATTTT
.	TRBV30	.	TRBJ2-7	CAWSFNSVGHEQYF	TGTGCCTGGAGTTTTAACAGCGTAGGCCACGAGCAGTACTTC
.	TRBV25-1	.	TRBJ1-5	CASSEPGTNQPQHF	TGTGCCAGCAGTGAGCCAGGAACCAATCAGCCCCAGCATTTT